The next 31 T cell receptor beta chains were all read from a single sample in a study of T cells in Graves' hyperthyroidism and ophthalmopathy. The TCR beta CDR3 regions underwent amplification using RNA transcripts as the source. A set of HTBI primers served as the primers for a first-round RT-PCR of the TCR CDR3. One entry per CDR3 protein results from TCRdb running MiXCR on the multiplex PCR reads. This repertoire shows about 720,000 distinct CDR3 sequences, roughly a sixth found once; its top ten account for over 15%. Specimen: blood. The receptors here all came from a woman aged 50 to 65 with Graves' hyperthyroidism that later progressed to Graves' ophthalmopathy.

This clonotype showed up just a few times. This sequence joins TRBV12-3 or TRBV12-4 and TRBJ1-2; a weak D match, TRBD1 (5 bases). This CDR3 is built from 15 residues. V was pared by 3 bases and J by 4 bases, with 15 bases between. CDR3: CASSLSPGNFYGYTF. The DNA of the CDR3 is TGTGCCAGCAGTTTGAGTCCAGGGAACTTCTATGGCTACACCTTC.

This chain uses TRBV3-1 with TRBJ2-2; D remains ambiguous. Germline lookup yields CDR1 LGHDT and CDR2 YNNKEL (reference sequence). The CDR3 consists of 13 residues. The V and J ends lost 4 bases and 7 bases respectively, with 10 bases between them. The CDR3: CASSPSFGGELFF. Written as DNA, the CDR3 is TGTGCCAGCAGCCCTTCATTCGGCGGGGAGCTGTTTTTT. Complete variable domain (other parts from reference TRBV3-1 and TRBJ2-2): DTAVSQTPKYLVTQMGNDKSIKCEQNLGHDTMYWYKQDSKKFLKIMFSYNNKELIINETVPNRFSPKSPDKAHLNLHINSLELGDSAVYFCASSPSFGGELFFGEGSRLTVL.

This clonotype was seen many times. The J gene is TRBJ1-5, the V gene TRBV20-1; tentative D call: TRBD1 (5 bases). The CDR3 runs 12 residues. From germline, CDR1 is DFQATT and CDR2 SNEGSKA (reference sequence). V lost 6 bases and J lost 9, with 15 bases in between. CDR3 residues: CSAKDSGGPQHF. DNA of the CDR3: TGCAGTGCCAAGGATAGCGGGGGGCCCCAGCATTTT.

This clonotype was picked up a small number of times. The rearrangement uses TRBV14 and TRBJ1-6; D gene unclear. Germline-derived CDR1 and CDR2 are SGHDN and FVKESK. CDR3 size: 15 residues. Trimming shortened V by 4 bases and J by 11 bases, and 18 bases separated the two germline ends. CDR3 nucleotide sequence: TGTGCCAGCAGCCCCCTAGCCCTAGGTCTTGCACCCCTCCACTTT. Its translation: CASSPLALGLAPLHF.

This clonotype was counted at least ten times. The chain has TRBV18 and TRBJ2-2; maybe TRBD1 (5 bases). The CDR3 length is 14 residues. In germline, CDR1 is KGHSH, CDR2 LQKENI. V lost 6 bases, J lost 0 bases, and 8 bases lay in between. The CDR3 sequence: CASSQQANTGELFF. The CDR3 bases are TGTGCCAGCTCGCAACAGGCGAACACCGGGGAGCTGTTTTTT. Using reference TRBV18 and TRBJ2-2 for the parts outside the CDR3, the full variable domain is NAGVMQNPRHLVRRRGQEARLRCSPMKGHSHVYWYRQLPEEGLKFMVYLQKENIIDESGMPKERFSAEFPKEGPSILRIQQVVRGDSAAYFCASSQQANTGELFFGEGSRLTVL.

This clonotype appeared a few times. This rearrangement joins TRBV14 to TRBJ2-7; D is uncertain. The CDR3 is made up of 14 amino acids. Germline CDR1 and CDR2: SGHDN and FVKESK. V was clipped by 4 bases and J by 6 bases, with 16 bases between them. In DNA form, the CDR3 reads TGTGCCAGCAGCCCCCTACGGCTGACTGGCGAGCAGTACTTC. It encodes CASSPLRLTGEQYF.

This clonotype showed up just a few times. The chain carries TRBV2 and TRBJ1-6; TRBD1 might be the D (5 bases). The CDR3 is 18 residues long. CDR1 is SNHLY, CDR2 FYNNEI, per germline. Trimming took off 3 bases at V and 8 bases at J, with 23 bases between the two ends. CDR3 nucleotide sequence: TGTGCCAGCAGTGACCCCCGCGACGGCGGGACTTGGGATTCACCCCTCCACTTT. Translated, it gives CASSDPRDGGTWDSPLHF. Drawing the rest from reference TRBV2 and TRBJ1-6, the complete variable domain is EPEVTQTPSHQVTQMGQEVILRCVPISNHLYFYWYRQILGQKVEFLVSFYNNEISEKSEIFDDQFSVERPDGSNFTLKIRSTKLEDSAMYFCASSDPRDGGTWDSPLHFGNGTRLTVT.

Details on this clonotype: One base away lies a much larger clone, so this may be a sequencing read error. This sequence joins TRBV3-1 and TRBJ2-7, with D possibly being TRBD1 or TRBD2 (5 bases each). Germline V gene data show CDR1 as LGHDT and CDR2 as YNNKEL (reference sequence). The CDR3 is 14 residues long. Trimming left V 4 bases short and J 2 bases short, with 12 bases between. CDR3 loop: CASSRGTDPYEQYF. In DNA form, the CDR3 reads TGTGCCAGCAGCCGGGGGACCGACCCCTACGAGCAGTACTTC.

V gene TRBV2 combines with J gene TRBJ2-4; possibly TRBD2 for D (5 bases). The CDR3 consists of 14 residues. From germline, CDR1 is SNHLY and CDR2 FYNNEI. Trimming removed 7 bases from V and 9 bases from J, with 19 bases in between. CDR3: CASKSIPDSGIQYF. The DNA of the CDR3 is TGTGCCAGCAAGAGCATACCGGACTCGGGCATTCAGTACTTC.

A single count supports this clonotype. The gene calls are TRBV2 and TRBJ2-2; 8 bases fit TRBD1. Germline-derived CDR1 and CDR2 are SNHLY and FYNNEI. This CDR3 is 15 amino acids long. Trimming took 8 bases from V and 4 from J; bases not matched to a gene: 9. CDR3 DNA sequence: TGTGCCAGCCTGGACAGGGCAGTTGGCACCGGGGAGCTGTTTTTT. This encodes CASLDRAVGTGELFF.

This clonotype turned up a few times. The V call is TRBV5-1, the J call TRBJ2-2; possible D gene TRBD1, 5 bases. Trimming took off 1 base at V and 0 bases at J, with 10 bases between the two ends. CDR1 and CDR2 from the germline V gene are SGHRS and YFSETQ. CDR3 length equals 16 residues. CDR3 loop: CASSLLQGSNTGELFF. In DNA, the CDR3 is TGCGCCAGCAGCTTGCTTCAGGGATCGAACACCGGGGAGCTGTTTTTT. The full variable domain, completed using reference TRBV5-1 and TRBJ2-2, is KAGVTQTPRYLIKTRGQQVTLSCSPISGHRSVSWYQQTPGQGLQFLFEYFSETQRNKGNFPGRFSGRQFSNSRSEMNVSTLELGDSALYLCASSLLQGSNTGELFFGEGSRLTVL.

The sample holds many counts of this clonotype. The CDR3 is CASSQGGDSINEQFF. The CDR3 DNA follows: TGTGCCAGCAGCCAAGGGGGGGACAGTATCAATGAGCAGTTCTTC. The chain is built from TRBV3-1 and TRBJ2-1; D is perhaps TRBD1 (7 bases). CDR1 and CDR2 from the germline V gene are LGHDT and YNNKEL (reference sequence). The CDR3 has 15 amino acids. Trimming stripped 1 base from V and 6 bases from J, with 13 bases between.

This clonotype was counted many times. The CDR3 DNA follows: TGCGCCAGCAGCTTGGTGGCCAGACGCTACGAGCAGTACTTC. Translating gives CASSLVARRYEQYF. The chain employs TRBV5-1 and TRBJ2-7; D remains unclear. V shed 0 bases and J shed 3 bases, with 10 bases lying between them. The germline CDR1 and CDR2 sequences are SGHRS and YFSETQ. This CDR3 has 14 amino acids. The variable domain in full, completed from reference TRBV5-1 and TRBJ2-7, reads KAGVTQTPRYLIKTRGQQVTLSCSPISGHRSVSWYQQTPGQGLQFLFEYFSETQRNKGNFPGRFSGRQFSNSRSEMNVSTLELGDSALYLCASSLVARRYEQYFGPGTRLTVT.

The J gene is TRBJ2-1, the V gene TRBV10-1; D is ambiguous. Germline V gene data show CDR1 as WNHNN and CDR2 as SYGVQD (reference sequence). With 0 bases removed from V and 7 bases from J, the gap between germline ends came to 13 bases. The CDR3 is 15 residues long. This CDR3 is CASSESGRPGNEQFF. Here the CDR3 DNA reads TGCGCCAGCAGTGAGTCAGGCCGACCTGGTAATGAGCAGTTCTTC.

The chain combines TRBV6-1 with TRBJ2-2; TRBD1 matches 9 bases. Trimming removed 5 bases from V and 6 bases from J; junction bases left unmatched: 4. Germline V gene sequence: CDR1 MNHNS, CDR2 SASEGT. This CDR3 region has 14 residues. DNA of the CDR3: TGTGCCAGCAGTTCGGGACAGGGTGCCGGGGAGCTGTTTTTT. As protein: CASSSGQGAGELFF.

This clonotype was picked up a small number of times. The chain carries TRBV24-1 and TRBJ2-2; TRBD1 agrees at 11 bases. Trimming took 6 bases from V and 3 from J; bases not matched to a gene: 8. The CDR3 loop spans 17 amino acids. CDR1 is KGHDR and CDR2 is SFDVKD in the germline V gene. Here the CDR3 DNA reads TGTGCCACCAGTCCCTCGGACAGGGGGCTTCACACCGGGGAGCTGTTTTTT. Translated, it gives CATSPSDRGLHTGELFF.

This clonotype was counted a few times. This rearrangement joins TRBV9 to TRBJ2-2, with unresolved D. The germline CDR1 and CDR2 sequences are SGDLS and YYNGEE. The CDR3 sequence is 14 residues long. With 0 bases removed from V and 6 bases from J, the gap between germline ends came to 9 bases. The CDR3 reads CASSVDNGPGELFF. The CDR3 DNA follows: TGTGCCAGCAGCGTAGATAACGGGCCCGGGGAGCTGTTTTTT.

The sample holds many counts of this clonotype. V is TRBV3-1 and J is TRBJ1-1; D is undetermined. Germline V CDR1 and CDR2: LGHDT, YNNKEL (reference sequence). Deletions cut 1 base from V and 4 bases from J, with 7 bases between. The CDR3 totals 13 residues. CDR3 sequence reads: CASSQVLGTEAFF. The CDR3 region has the DNA TGTGCCAGCAGCCAAGTTCTGGGCACTGAAGCTTTCTTT.

This clonotype has only a few counts. The chain employs TRBV6-1 and TRBJ1-2; D is unresolved. The germline gives CDR1 MNHNS, CDR2 SASEGT. Trimming left V 7 bases short and J 4 bases short, with 13 bases between. The CDR3 covers 13 residues. The CDR3 reads CASNPQPIYGYTF. CDR3 DNA sequence: TGTGCCAGCAACCCCCAACCTATCTATGGCTACACCTTC.

This clonotype was counted only a few times. J is TRBJ1-3 and V is TRBV7-9, with D maybe TRBD1 (6 bases). V was shortened by 5 bases and J by 0 bases, with 20 bases between the two germline ends. CDR1 and CDR2 from the germline V gene are SEHNR and FQNEAQ (reference sequence). The CDR3 is made up of 18 amino acids. The CDR3 is CASSGDTRSGASGNTIYF. DNA for the CDR3: TGTGCCAGCAGCGGGGACACGAGGAGTGGAGCCTCTGGAAACACCATATATTTT.

The chain carries TRBV29-1 and TRBJ2-1, with 8 bases identical to TRBD1. The germline gives CDR1 SQVTM, CDR2 ANQGSEA. The CDR3 spans 18 residues. Trimming at V came to 1 base and at J to 0 bases, leaving 11 bases not matched to a gene. CDR3 in DNA: TGCAGCGTTGAAGGGACAGGGAATACCCCGAGCTCCTACAATGAGCAGTTCTTC. Translation gives CSVEGTGNTPSSYNEQFF.

This chain connects TRBV4-1 to TRBJ1-5; D gene uncertain. V gave up 0 bases and J gave up 3 bases, with 6 bases separating them. CDR1 is MGHRA, CDR2 YSYEKL, per germline. This CDR3 is 14 amino acids long. Written as DNA, the CDR3 is TGCGCCAGCAGCCAAGACCCCAACAATCAGCCCCAGCATTTT. Translation: CASSQDPNNQPQHF.

In this sample, this clonotype turned up a few times. V usage is TRBV3-1 and J usage is TRBJ2-3, with 13 bases that match TRBD2. The CDR3 consists of 15 residues. After removal of 4 bases from V and 6 bases from J, the junction contained 4 bases not matched to a gene. The V gene's germline CDR1 is LGHDT and CDR2 YNNKEL (reference sequence). The CDR3 protein is CASSPPTSGGDTQYF. In nucleotides, the CDR3 is TGTGCCAGCAGCCCCCCGACTAGCGGGGGGGATACGCAGTATTTT.

As concerns this clonotype: A much more abundant neighbour one base away suggests this may be a read error. The chain has TRBV12-3 or TRBV12-4 and TRBJ2-5; D gene ambiguous. This CDR3 comprises 13 residues. V was cut by 5 bases and J by 4 bases, with 11 bases left in between. In DNA, the CDR3 is TGTGCCAGCAGTCTTTCCCAGGCAGAGACCCAGTACTTC. This encodes CASSLSQAETQYF.

This clonotype was counted between two and nine times. The J gene is TRBJ2-7, the V gene TRBV7-9; 8 bases are a match to TRBD1. The germline V gene encodes CDR1 SEHNR and CDR2 FQNEAQ (reference sequence). The CDR3 loop spans 13 amino acids. V lost 3 bases to trimming and J lost 5 bases; unmatched junction nucleotides: 3. CDR3 amino acids: CASSFAGGDEQYF. Here the CDR3 DNA reads TGTGCCAGCAGCTTCGCAGGGGGCGACGAGCAGTACTTC.

The rearrangement joins TRBV12-3 or TRBV12-4 to TRBJ2-5; 10 positions match TRBD2. This CDR3 has 16 amino acids. J lost 2 bases, V lost 7 bases, and 10 bases had no gene match. The CDR3: CASTPGRLAGQETQYF. CDR3 nucleotide sequence: TGTGCCAGCACCCCAGGAAGACTAGCGGGTCAAGAGACCCAGTACTTC.

The chain has TRBV10-1 and TRBJ2-3; 11 bases map to TRBD2. The germline V gene has CDR1 WNHNN and CDR2 SYGVQD (reference sequence). This CDR3 region has 18 residues. The V gene end was trimmed by 7 bases and the J gene end by 2 bases; junction bases not matched to a gene: 14. The CDR3 DNA sequence: TGCGCCAGCACGACTAGCGGGACCCTACAACCCCTCACAGATACGCAGTATTTT. As protein: CASTTSGTLQPLTDTQYF.

This sequence joins TRBV6-1 and TRBJ1-2; D gene ambiguous. Germline CDR1 reads MNHNS; CDR2 reads SASEGT. V was shortened by 4 bases and J by 2 bases, with 11 bases between the two germline ends. The CDR3 sequence is 14 residues long. This CDR3 is CASSGLGINYGYTF. CDR3 DNA: TGTGCCAGCAGTGGCCTGGGGATCAACTATGGCTACACCTTC.

This clonotype has a count of ten or more. V gene TRBV29-1 combines with J gene TRBJ2-1; 13 nucleotides match TRBD2. With 5 bases clipped from V and 5 bases from J, the junction kept 3 bases outside the gene matches. Per the germline V gene, CDR1 is SQVTM and CDR2 is ANQGSEA. The CDR3 contains 14 residues. The CDR3 DNA follows: TGCAGCGTTAGCGGACTAGCGGGGGACAATGAGCAGTTCTTC. Its protein is CSVSGLAGDNEQFF.

The CDR3 DNA reads TGCGCCAGCAGTGAGTCGAGTTCCGGGAACACTGAAGCTTTCTTT. Translated: CASSESSSGNTEAFF. The rearrangement uses TRBV10-1 and TRBJ1-1; the D is unclear. CDR3 length equals 15 residues. The germline V gene has CDR1 WNHNN and CDR2 SYGVQD (reference sequence). Trimming took off 0 bases at V and 1 base at J, with 9 bases between the two ends.

This chain links TRBV9 with TRBJ1-2; 7 bases agree with TRBD1. V shed 0 bases and J 0 bases; nucleotides not matched to a gene: 8. The CDR3 has 17 amino acids. Germline loops: CDR1 SGDLS, CDR2 YYNGEE. This chain's CDR3 is CASSVAGQRSANYGYTF. The CDR3 bases are TGTGCCAGCAGCGTAGCGGGACAGAGATCAGCTAACTATGGCTACACCTTC.